The 22 T cell receptor beta chains in this list originate from one sample, sequenced in a study of shared clonotypes between healthy human individuals. Sequenced by immunoSEQ multiplex PCR; TCRdb stores in-frame clones only, minus some. The sample gives about 2.4 million clones, 80% to 95% of which show up once; about 0.38% is in the top ten. Sequencing was done on a sample of naive CD4+ T cells from PBMCs. Subset given: CD45RA+ positively selected. Every receptor here comes from a man younger than 35 in good health. Some clones in this sample may be carry-over from other donors' samples.

This clone was found once. This sequence joins TRBV10-1 and TRBJ1-5; unclear D gene. Germline CDR1 WNHNN, CDR2 SYGVQD (reference sequence). V was clipped by 7 bases and J by 0 bases, with 19 bases between them. The CDR3 runs to 17 residues. CDR3 sequence: CASTTGGVKISNQPQHF. The DNA for the CDR3 is TGCGCCAGCACTACTGGCGGAGTCAAAATTAGCAATCAGCCCCAGCATTTT.

The V and J genes are TRBV6-5 and TRBJ1-1; weak D call: TRBD1 (6 bases). This CDR3 is built from 13 residues. V was pared by 2 bases and J by 11 bases, with 15 bases between. Germline assignment: CDR1 MNHEY and CDR2 SVGAGI. As DNA, the CDR3 is TGTGCCAGCAGTTACCACAGGGTCTCCGTGGCTTTCTTT. Translation gives CASSYHRVSVAFF.

The J gene is TRBJ1-1, the V gene TRBV6-6; the D is unclear. The CDR3 covers 14 residues. The germline CDR1 and CDR2 sequences are MNHNY and SVGAGI (reference sequence). Trimming pared 2 bases from V and 5 bases from J, leaving 12 bases between. The CDR3 nucleotides are TGTGCCAGCAGTTACGCGGTGCCCGGGACTGAAGCTTTCTTT. As protein: CASSYAVPGTEAFF.

The V call is TRBV15, the J call TRBJ2-3; perhaps TRBD1 as D (6 bases). V lost 9 bases and J 4 bases, leaving 17 bases between the germline ends. CDR1 is LNHNV and CDR2 is YYDKDF in the germline V gene (reference sequence). The CDR3 sequence is 14 residues long. The CDR3 DNA follows: TGTGCCACTCGAACAGGGACGGTCGCAGATACGCAGTATTTT. It encodes CATRTGTVADTQYF.

The gene calls are TRBV10-2 and TRBJ2-2; maybe TRBD2 (6 bases). CDR1 WSHSY and CDR2 SAAADI come from the germline V gene. This CDR3 is 15 amino acids long. Trimming took off 6 bases at V and 1 base at J, with 12 bases between the two ends. CDR3 sequence (DNA): TGCGCCAGCAGGACCCCGGGGGTGAACACCGGGGAGCTGTTTTTT. Translated: CASRTPGVNTGELFF.

The V and J genes are TRBV7-8 and TRBJ1-2; D remains unclear. In germline, CDR1 is SGHVS, CDR2 FQNEAQ. The length of the CDR3 is 15 residues. Trimming removed 1 base from V and 2 bases from J, with 11 bases in between. Written as DNA, the CDR3 is TGTGCCAGCAGCTTAGGTCAAACCCGGAACTATGGCTACACCTTC. Residues: CASSLGQTRNYGYTF.

DNA of the CDR3: TGTGCCAGCAGAGTAGCGGGAGCCGATACGCAGTATTTT. Amino acid sequence: CASRVAGADTQYF. The chain links TRBV6-5 to TRBJ2-3; 9 nucleotides line up with TRBD2. V gave up 6 bases and J gave up 6 bases; unmatched junction bases: 4. The CDR3 runs 13 residues. Germline CDR1 reads MNHEY; CDR2 reads SVGAGI.

With regard to this clone: Other DNA sequences in the sample encode the same CDR3. The CDR3 loop is CASSLREKLFF. The CDR3 nucleotides read TGTGCCAGCAGTCTAAGAGAAAAACTGTTTTTT. The chain uses TRBV28 and TRBJ1-4; D ambiguous. Germline values: CDR1 MDHEN, CDR2 SYDVKM. Trimming cost V 5 bases and J 8 bases, with 6 bases left between them. This CDR3 region has 11 residues.

The chain employs TRBV6-6 and TRBJ2-3, with 8 bases fitting TRBD1. The trim removed 4 bases at V and 3 bases at J, leaving 6 bases unmatched. The CDR3 extends over 15 amino acids. The V gene's germline CDR1 is MNHNY and CDR2 SVGAGI (reference sequence). The CDR3 is CASSLNRGTTDTQYF. CDR3 sequence (DNA): TGTGCCAGCAGTTTAAACAGGGGGACGACAGATACGCAGTATTTT.

The chain recombines TRBV29-1 with TRBJ1-4; no clear D. Trimming stripped 6 bases from V and 8 bases from J, with 16 bases between. The CDR3 is 13 residues long. From germline, CDR1 is SQVTM and CDR2 ANQGSEA. CDR3 nucleotide sequence: TGCAGCGTCTCCGGGAGGAGGGAGGAAAAACTGTTTTTT. Translating gives CSVSGRREEKLFF.

The chain uses TRBV15 and TRBJ2-3, with 7 bases fitting TRBD2. The CDR3 has 15 amino acids. Losses at the gene ends were 0 bases for V and 0 bases for J; bases not matched to a gene: 0. Germline CDR1 LNHNV, CDR2 YYDKDF (reference sequence). For the CDR3, the DNA is TGTGCCACCAGCAGAGAAGCGGGGAGCACAGATACGCAGTATTTT. Amino acid sequence: CATSREAGSTDTQYF.

V is TRBV19 and J is TRBJ1-2, with 7 bases aligning to TRBD1. This CDR3 has 16 amino acids. Looked up from germline, CDR1 is LNHDA and CDR2 is SQIVND (reference sequence). Unmatched junction bases numbered 8, after V lost 4 bases and J lost 0 bases. CDR3 in DNA: TGTGCCAGTAGTACCGACCAGGGGGGCCCTAACTATGGCTACACCTTC. It yields the protein CASSTDQGGPNYGYTF.

The CDR3, as DNA: TGCGCCAGCAGTCAATCGGGGCGAGCGGGAGGGGACAAAAACATTCAGTACTTC. Translating it yields CASSQSGRAGGDKNIQYF. V is TRBV23-1 and J is TRBJ2-4; 10 nucleotides line up with TRBD2. TRBV23-1 is designated an ORF whose function remains uncertain. V lost 0 bases to trimming and J lost 3 bases; unmatched junction nucleotides: 8. This CDR3 has 18 amino acids.

This clone was counted a single time. One end of the junction varies from germline; a read error may be responsible. J is TRBJ2-5 and V is TRBV2; D call uncertain. The CDR3 is made up of 10 amino acids. Germline CDR1 reads SNHLY; CDR2 reads FYNNEI. Written as DNA, the CDR3 is TGTGCCAGCAGCGTGGATAGCTCGGACTTC. This translates into CASSVDSSDF. Together with reference TRBV2 and TRBJ2-5, the CDR3 gives the full variable domain: EPEVTQTPSHQVTQMGQEVILRCVPISNHLYFYWYRQILGQKVEFLVSFYNNEISEKSEIFDDQFSVERPDGSNFTLKIRSTKLEDSAMYFCASSVDSSDFGPGTRLLVL.

This chain uses TRBV29-1 with TRBJ1-4; D not certain. V dropped 4 bases and J dropped 0 bases, with 9 bases sitting between them. Per the germline V gene, CDR1 is SQVTM and CDR2 is ANQGSEA. The CDR3 runs 14 residues. The CDR3 sequence: CSVVGAATNEKLFF. The CDR3, as DNA: TGCAGCGTTGTGGGAGCGGCAACTAATGAAAAACTGTTTTTT.

The genes are TRBV18 and TRBJ2-6; D is ambiguous. The CDR3 has 16 residues. The germline V gene has CDR1 KGHSH and CDR2 LQKENI. V lost 3 bases to trimming and J lost 4 bases, with 13 bases between them. The CDR3 region has the DNA TGTGCCAGCTCACCGTACAGTGGTTCAGGGGCCAACGTCCTGACTTTC. It codes for CASSPYSGSGANVLTF.

This clone was recorded only once. The chain is built from TRBV11-1 and TRBJ1-1; D gene ambiguous. V was shortened by 4 bases and J by 1 base, with 13 bases between the two germline ends. The CDR3 runs 15 residues. CDR1 is SGHAT and CDR2 is FQDESV in the germline V gene (reference sequence). CDR3 in amino acids: CASSSLMQANTEAFF. The CDR3 DNA reads as TGTGCCAGCAGCTCCCTGATGCAGGCGAACACTGAAGCTTTCTTT. Combining the CDR3 with reference TRBV11-1 and TRBJ1-1 gives the whole variable domain EAEVAQSPRYKITEKSQAVAFWCDPISGHATLYWYRQILGQGPELLVQFQDESVVDDSQLPKDRFSAERLKGVDSTLKIQPAELGDSAMYLCASSSLMQANTEAFFGQGTRLTVV.

This clone was detected once. V is TRBV10-3 and J is TRBJ2-1; D perhaps matches TRBD2 (5 bases). The V end was cut by 6 bases, the J end by 4 bases, with 16 bases between. The CDR3 has 15 residues. Looked up from germline, CDR1 is ENHRY and CDR2 is SYGVKD. The CDR3 DNA is TGTGCCATCAGAGAGACACTAGTTGGGTACAATGAGCAGTTCTTC. Protein product: CAIRETLVGYNEQFF.

The chain joins TRBV27 to TRBJ1-4; D gene uncertain. Trimming shortened V by 2 bases and J by 4 bases, and 11 bases separated the two germline ends. This CDR3 has 15 amino acids. Germline V gene lookup returns CDR1 MNHEY and CDR2 SMNVEV (reference sequence). DNA for the CDR3: TGTGCCAGCAGTTTAATCGGACTCCGTAATGAAAAACTGTTTTTT. Its protein is CASSLIGLRNEKLFF.

The J gene is TRBJ2-1, the V gene TRBV2; TRBD2 matches 7 bases. Unmatched junction bases numbered 19, after V lost 7 bases and J lost 7 bases. The CDR3 is 17 amino acids. Looked up from germline, CDR1 is SNHLY and CDR2 is FYNNEI. The chain's CDR3 is CASTSTRGASGGNEQFF. DNA of the CDR3: TGTGCCAGCACCTCAACTCGGGGCGCTAGCGGTGGGAATGAGCAGTTCTTC.

This rearrangement joins TRBV7-2 to TRBJ2-2; D uncertain. The germline CDR1 and CDR2 sequences are SGHTA and FQGNSA. V was clipped by 1 base and J by 0 bases, with 6 bases between them. The CDR3 consists of 15 residues. The CDR3 bases are TGTGCCAGCAGCTTAGGGGCCGCGAACACCGGGGAGCTGTTTTTT. Protein sequence: CASSLGAANTGELFF.

V is TRBV5-1 and J is TRBJ2-2; TRBD1 matches 8 bases. The CDR3 totals 16 residues. V shed 4 bases, J shed 4 bases, and the junction held 9 bases outside the gene matches. Germline V gives CDR1 SGHRS, CDR2 YFSETQ. The CDR3 spells CASSPNADRATGELFF. The DNA of the CDR3 is TGCGCCAGCAGCCCCAACGCGGACAGGGCCACCGGGGAGCTGTTTTTT.